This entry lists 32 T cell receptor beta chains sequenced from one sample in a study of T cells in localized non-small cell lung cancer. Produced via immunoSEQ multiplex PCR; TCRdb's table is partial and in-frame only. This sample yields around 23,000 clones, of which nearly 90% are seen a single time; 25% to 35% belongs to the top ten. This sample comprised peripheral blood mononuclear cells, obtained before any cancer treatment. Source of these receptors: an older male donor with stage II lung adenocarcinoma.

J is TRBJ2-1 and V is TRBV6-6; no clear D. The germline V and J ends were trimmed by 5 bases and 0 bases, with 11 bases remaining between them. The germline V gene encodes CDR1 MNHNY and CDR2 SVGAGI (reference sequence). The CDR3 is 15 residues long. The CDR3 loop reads CASSRSPSSYNEQFF. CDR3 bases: TGTGCCAGCAGTCGGTCCCCTAGCTCCTACAATGAGCAGTTCTTC.

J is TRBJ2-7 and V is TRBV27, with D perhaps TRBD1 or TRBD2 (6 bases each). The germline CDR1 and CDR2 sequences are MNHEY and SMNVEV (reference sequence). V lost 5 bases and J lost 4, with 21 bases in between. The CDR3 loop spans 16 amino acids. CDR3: CASSPGMVRDTYEQYF. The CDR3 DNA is TGTGCCAGCAGTCCAGGGATGGTGCGGGACACATACGAGCAGTACTTC.

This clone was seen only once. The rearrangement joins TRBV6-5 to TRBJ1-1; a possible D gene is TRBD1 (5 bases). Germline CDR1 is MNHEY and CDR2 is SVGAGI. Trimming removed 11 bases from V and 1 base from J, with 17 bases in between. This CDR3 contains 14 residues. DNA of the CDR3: TGTGCCTCCCGAAGGGGACCGGGGAACACTGAAGCTTTCTTT. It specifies CASRRGPGNTEAFF.

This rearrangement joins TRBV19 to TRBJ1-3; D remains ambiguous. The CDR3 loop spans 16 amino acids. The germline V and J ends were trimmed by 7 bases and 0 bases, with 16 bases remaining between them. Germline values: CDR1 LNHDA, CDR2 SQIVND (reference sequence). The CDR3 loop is CASTTTSFASGNTIYF. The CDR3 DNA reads TGTGCCAGTACCACCACTTCGTTCGCCTCTGGAAACACCATATATTTT.

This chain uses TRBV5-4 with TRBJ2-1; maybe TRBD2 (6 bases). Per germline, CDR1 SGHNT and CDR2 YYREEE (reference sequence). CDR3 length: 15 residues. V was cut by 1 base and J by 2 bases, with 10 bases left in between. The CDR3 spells CASSLHSGTYNEQFF. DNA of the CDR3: TGTGCCAGCAGCTTGCATAGCGGAACCTACAATGAGCAGTTCTTC. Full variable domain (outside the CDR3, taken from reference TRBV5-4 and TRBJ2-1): ETGVTQSPTHLIKTRGQQVTLRCSSQSGHNTVSWYQQALGQGPQFIFQYYREEENGRGNFPPRFSGLQFPNYSSELNVNALELDDSALYLCASSLHSGTYNEQFFGPGTRLTVL.

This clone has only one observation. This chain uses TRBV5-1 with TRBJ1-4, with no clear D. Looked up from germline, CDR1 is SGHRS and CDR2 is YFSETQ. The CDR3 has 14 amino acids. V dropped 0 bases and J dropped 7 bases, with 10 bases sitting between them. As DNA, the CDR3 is TGCGCCAGCAGCTTGGTGCAGGCAGGTGAAAAACTGTTTTTT. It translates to CASSLVQAGEKLFF.

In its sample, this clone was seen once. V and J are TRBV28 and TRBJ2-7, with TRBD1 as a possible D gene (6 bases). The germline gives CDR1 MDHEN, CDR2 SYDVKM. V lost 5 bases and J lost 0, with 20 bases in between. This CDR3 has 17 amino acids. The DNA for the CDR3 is TGTGCCAGCAGTCCATATACCCTGGGGGCCAGCTCCTACGAGCAGTACTTC. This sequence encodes CASSPYTLGASSYEQYF.

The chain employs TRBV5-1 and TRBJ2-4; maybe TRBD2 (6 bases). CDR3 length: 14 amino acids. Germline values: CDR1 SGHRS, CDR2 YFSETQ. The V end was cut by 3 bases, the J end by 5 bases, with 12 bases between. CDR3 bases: TGCGCCAGCAGCTACGGGACTGCGGAAAACATTCAGTACTTC. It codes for CASSYGTAENIQYF.

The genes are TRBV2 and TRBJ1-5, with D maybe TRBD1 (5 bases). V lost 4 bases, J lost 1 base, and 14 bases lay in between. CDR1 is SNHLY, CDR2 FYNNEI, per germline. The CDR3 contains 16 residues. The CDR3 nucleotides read TGTGCCAGCAGTGGTCGGGGGTTTGGCAGCAATCAGCCCCAGCATTTT. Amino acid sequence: CASSGRGFGSNQPQHF.

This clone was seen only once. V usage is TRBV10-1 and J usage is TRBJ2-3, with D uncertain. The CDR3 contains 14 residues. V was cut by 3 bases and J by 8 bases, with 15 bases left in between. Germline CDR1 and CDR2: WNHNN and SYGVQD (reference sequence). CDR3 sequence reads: CASSDGNRRATQYF. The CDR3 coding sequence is TGCGCCAGCAGTGATGGTAACAGAAGAGCTACGCAGTATTTT.

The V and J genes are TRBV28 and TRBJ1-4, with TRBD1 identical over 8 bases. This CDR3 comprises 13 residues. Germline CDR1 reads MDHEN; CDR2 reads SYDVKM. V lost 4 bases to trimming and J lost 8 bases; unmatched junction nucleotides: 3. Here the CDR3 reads CASSSGTGEKLFF. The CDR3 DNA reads TGTGCCAGCAGTTCCGGGACAGGCGAAAAACTGTTTTTT.

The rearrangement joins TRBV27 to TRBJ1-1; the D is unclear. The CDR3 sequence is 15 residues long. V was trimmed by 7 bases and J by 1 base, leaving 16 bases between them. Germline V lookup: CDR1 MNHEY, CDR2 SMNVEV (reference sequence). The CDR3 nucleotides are TGTGCCAGCACCCCTCGGGCTCTACGGAACACTGAAGCTTTCTTT. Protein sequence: CASTPRALRNTEAFF.

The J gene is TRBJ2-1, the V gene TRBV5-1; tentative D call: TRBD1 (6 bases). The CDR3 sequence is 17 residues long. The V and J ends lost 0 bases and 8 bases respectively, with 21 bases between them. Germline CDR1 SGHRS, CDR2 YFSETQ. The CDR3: CASSLVATGGLSDEQFF. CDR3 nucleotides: TGCGCCAGCAGCTTGGTGGCGACAGGTGGATTATCGGATGAGCAGTTCTTC.

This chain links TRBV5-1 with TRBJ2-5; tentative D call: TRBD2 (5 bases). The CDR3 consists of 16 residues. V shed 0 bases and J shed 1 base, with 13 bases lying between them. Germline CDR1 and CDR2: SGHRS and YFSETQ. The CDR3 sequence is CASSLEGLGSQETQYF. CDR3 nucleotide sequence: TGCGCCAGCAGCTTGGAAGGACTGGGGAGCCAAGAGACCCAGTACTTC.

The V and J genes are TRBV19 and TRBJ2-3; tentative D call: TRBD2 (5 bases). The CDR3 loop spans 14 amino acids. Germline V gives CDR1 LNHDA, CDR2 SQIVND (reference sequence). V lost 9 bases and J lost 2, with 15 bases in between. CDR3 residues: CASSSRGTTDTQYF. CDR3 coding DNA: TGTGCCAGCTCCAGTCGGGGAACCACAGATACGCAGTATTTT.

The CDR3 DNA reads TGTGCCAGTAGCTCCGGACAGGGCTCAATCAATCACGAGCAGTACTTC. Protein sequence: CASSSGQGSINHEQYF. The rearrangement uses TRBV19 and TRBJ2-7; TRBD1 matches 8 bases. Germline CDR1 LNHDA, CDR2 SQIVND (reference sequence). The CDR3 extends over 16 amino acids. V was pared by 6 bases and J by 5 bases, with 15 bases of the junction left unmatched.

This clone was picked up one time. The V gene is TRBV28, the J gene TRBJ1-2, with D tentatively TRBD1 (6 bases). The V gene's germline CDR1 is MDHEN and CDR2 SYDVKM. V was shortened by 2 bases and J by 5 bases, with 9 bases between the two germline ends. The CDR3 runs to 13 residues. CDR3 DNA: TGTGCCAGCAGTTTACCCGGACAGTATGGCTACACCTTC. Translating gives CASSLPGQYGYTF.

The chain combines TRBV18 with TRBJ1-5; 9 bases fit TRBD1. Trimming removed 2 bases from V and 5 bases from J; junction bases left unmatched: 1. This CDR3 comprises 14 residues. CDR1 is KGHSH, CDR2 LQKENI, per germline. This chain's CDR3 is CASSPYRGHQPQHF. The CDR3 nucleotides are TGTGCCAGCTCACCATACAGGGGGCATCAGCCCCAGCATTTT.

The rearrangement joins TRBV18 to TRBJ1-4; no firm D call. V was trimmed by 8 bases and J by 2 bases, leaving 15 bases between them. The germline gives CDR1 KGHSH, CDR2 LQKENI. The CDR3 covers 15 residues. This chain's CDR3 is CASAQIGGTNEKLFF. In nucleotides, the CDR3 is TGTGCCAGCGCCCAGATTGGAGGGACTAATGAAAAACTGTTTTTT.

The CDR3 sequence is CASSQATSGRFADTQYF. Here the CDR3 DNA reads TGTGCCAGCAGCCAGGCCACTAGCGGGAGATTCGCAGATACGCAGTATTTT. V usage is TRBV14 and J usage is TRBJ2-3, with TRBD2 matching 11 bases. The V and J ends lost 3 bases and 4 bases, in that order; junction bases with no gene match: 9. Germline CDR1 reads SGHDN; CDR2 reads FVKESK. CDR3 length equals 17 residues.

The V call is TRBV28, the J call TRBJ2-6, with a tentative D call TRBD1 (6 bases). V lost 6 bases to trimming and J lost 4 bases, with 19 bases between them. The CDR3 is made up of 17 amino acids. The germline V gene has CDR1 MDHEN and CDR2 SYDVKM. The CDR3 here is CASSYLSGARGANVLTF. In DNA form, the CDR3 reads TGTGCCAGCAGCTACCTTTCAGGGGCGCGGGGGGCCAACGTCCTGACTTTC.

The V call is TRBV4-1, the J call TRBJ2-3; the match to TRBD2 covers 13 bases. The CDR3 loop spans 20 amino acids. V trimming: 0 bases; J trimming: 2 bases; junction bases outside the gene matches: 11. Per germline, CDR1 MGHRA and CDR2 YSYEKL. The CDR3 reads CASSQDLLAGGGFYTDTQYF. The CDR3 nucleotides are TGCGCCAGCAGCCAAGATCTACTAGCGGGAGGGGGGTTCTACACAGATACGCAGTATTTT.

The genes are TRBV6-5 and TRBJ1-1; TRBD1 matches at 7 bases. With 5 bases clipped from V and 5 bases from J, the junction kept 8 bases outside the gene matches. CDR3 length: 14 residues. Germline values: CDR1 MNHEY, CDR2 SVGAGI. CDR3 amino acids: CASSDYRGVTEAFF. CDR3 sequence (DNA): TGTGCCAGCAGTGACTACAGGGGTGTGACTGAAGCTTTCTTT.

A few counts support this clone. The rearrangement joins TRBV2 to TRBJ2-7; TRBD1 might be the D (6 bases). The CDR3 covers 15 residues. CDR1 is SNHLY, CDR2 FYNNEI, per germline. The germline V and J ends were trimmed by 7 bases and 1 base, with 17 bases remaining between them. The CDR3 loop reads CASTFRTAESYEQYF. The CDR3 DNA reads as TGTGCCAGCACTTTCCGGACAGCAGAATCCTACGAGCAGTACTTC.

This chain's CDR3 is CASSLEGNTEAFF. DNA for the CDR3: TGTGCCAGCAGCTTAGAGGGGAACACTGAAGCTTTCTTT. V gene TRBV7-9 combines with J gene TRBJ1-1; D unresolved. Trimming left V 1 base short and J 1 base short, with 4 bases between. This CDR3 is built from 13 residues. Germline CDR1 and CDR2: SEHNR and FQNEAQ (reference sequence).

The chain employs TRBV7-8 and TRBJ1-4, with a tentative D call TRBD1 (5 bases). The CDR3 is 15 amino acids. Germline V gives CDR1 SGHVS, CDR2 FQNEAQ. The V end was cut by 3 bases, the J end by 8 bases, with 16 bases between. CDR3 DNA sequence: TGTGCCAGCAGCTTGGGTGGGGGGATCCGGGAAAAACTGTTTTTT. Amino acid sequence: CASSLGGGIREKLFF.

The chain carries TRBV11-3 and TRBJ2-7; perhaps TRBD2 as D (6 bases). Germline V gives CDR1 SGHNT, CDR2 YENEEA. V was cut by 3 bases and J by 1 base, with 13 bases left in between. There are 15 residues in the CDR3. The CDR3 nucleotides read TGTGCCAGCAGCTTTCGGCCGGGACTTTCCTACGAGCAGTACTTC. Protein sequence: CASSFRPGLSYEQYF.

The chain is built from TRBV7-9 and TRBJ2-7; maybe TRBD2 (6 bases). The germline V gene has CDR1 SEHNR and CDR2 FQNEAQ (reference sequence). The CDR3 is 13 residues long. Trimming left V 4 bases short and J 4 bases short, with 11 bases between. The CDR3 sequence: CASSSAGRYEQYF. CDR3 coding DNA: TGTGCCAGCAGCTCAGCCGGGAGATACGAGCAGTACTTC.

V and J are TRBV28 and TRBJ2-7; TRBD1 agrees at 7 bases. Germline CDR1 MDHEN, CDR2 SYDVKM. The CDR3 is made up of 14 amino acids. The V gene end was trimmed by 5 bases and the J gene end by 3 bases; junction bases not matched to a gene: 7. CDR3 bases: TGTGCCAGCAGTAACAGGGGTCATATCTACGAGCAGTACTTC. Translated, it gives CASSNRGHIYEQYF.

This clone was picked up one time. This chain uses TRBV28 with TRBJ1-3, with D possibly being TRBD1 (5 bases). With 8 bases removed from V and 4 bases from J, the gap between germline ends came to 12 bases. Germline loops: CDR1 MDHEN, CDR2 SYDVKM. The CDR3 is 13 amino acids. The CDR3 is CASWEGRGNTIYF. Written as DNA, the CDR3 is TGTGCCAGCTGGGAGGGGCGGGGAAACACCATATATTTT. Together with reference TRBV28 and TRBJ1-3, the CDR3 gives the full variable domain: DVKVTQSSRYLVKRTGEKVFLECVQDMDHENMFWYRQDPGLGLRLIYFSYDVKMKEKGDIPEGYSVSREKKERFSLILESASTNQTSMYLCASWEGRGNTIYFGEGSWLTVV.

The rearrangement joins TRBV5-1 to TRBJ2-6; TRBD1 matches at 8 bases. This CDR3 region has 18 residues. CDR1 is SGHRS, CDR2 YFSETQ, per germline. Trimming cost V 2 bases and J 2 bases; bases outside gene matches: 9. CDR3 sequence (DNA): TGCGCCAGCAGCTTTCAGGGGGCCACGGGCGCTGGGGCCAACGTCCTGACTTTC. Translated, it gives CASSFQGATGAGANVLTF.

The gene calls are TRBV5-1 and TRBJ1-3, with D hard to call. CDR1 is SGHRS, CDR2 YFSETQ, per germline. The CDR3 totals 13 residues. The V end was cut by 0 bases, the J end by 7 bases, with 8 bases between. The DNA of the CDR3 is TGCGCCAGCAGCTTGGGGAGGGAGAACACCATATATTTT. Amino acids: CASSLGRENTIYF.